This TCR beta chain was obtained from a study of neurological immune-mediated disorders. Overall study results and limits: Whereas HTLV-1-associated myelopathy showed the most TCR clonal expansion, multiple sclerosis showed the least, with levels below those of healthy controls.

cDNA was made by 5'RACE with 10-nucleotide random UMIs. Over 200 million TCR-beta sequences, together covering 15-18 subjects, were produced by every individual sequencing run that was carried out. TCRdb ran MiXCR on the 5' RACE reads and lists one entry per CDR3 protein. Among 59,000 or so distinct CDR3 sequences listed, approximately 12% were seen once. This clonotype occurred many times. Antigen unknown. This CDR3 region has 15 residues. Trimming removed 3 bases at V and 0 bases at J, with 8 bases between. Germline CDR1 MDHEN, CDR2 SYDVKM. The unsorted libraries had their origin in 2 million PBMCs stored at -80 C.

This receptor was obtained from a woman aged 55-75 years with HTLV-1-associated myelopathy (HAM/TSP). The chain combines TRBV28 with TRBJ2-2; possible D gene TRBD2, 5 bases. Sequencing input: PBMCs. The CDR3 DNA reads as TGTGCCAGCAGTTTTAGCGAAACGAACACCGGGGAGCTGTTTTTT. It is translated as CASSFSETNTGELFF.